Below are 28 T cell receptor beta chains sequenced from a single sample in a study of blood T cell repertoires in COVID-19. TCRdb's copy holds only in-frame clones and misses some; the assay was immunoSEQ multiplex PCR. This sample has about 42,000 clones, with approximately 86% found just once. Material for sequencing was peripheral blood. The origin of the receptors is a man aged 45-60 years with active COVID-19.

The chain is built from TRBV18 and TRBJ1-4; D is uncertain. The CDR3 spans 13 residues. The V gene's germline CDR1 is KGHSH and CDR2 LQKENI. V lost 2 bases and J lost 5, with 6 bases in between. CDR3 sequence: CASSPGQNEKLFF. CDR3 coding DNA: TGTGCCAGCTCACCAGGGCAGAATGAAAAACTGTTTTTT.

This clone has only a few counts. This sequence joins TRBV2 and TRBJ2-2; D may be TRBD1 (6 bases). V shed 4 bases and J shed 4 bases, with 10 bases lying between them. Germline lookup yields CDR1 SNHLY and CDR2 FYNNEI. The CDR3 is 14 amino acids. The CDR3 sequence is CASSVSRGTGELFF. DNA for the CDR3: TGTGCCAGCAGTGTGTCCAGGGGCACCGGGGAGCTGTTTTTT.

V is TRBV10-3 and J is TRBJ1-4; D is unresolved. Germline-derived CDR1 and CDR2 are ENHRY and SYGVKD. CDR3 length equals 16 residues. Trimming stripped 0 bases from V and 11 bases from J, with 19 bases between. CDR3 bases: TGTGCCATCAGTGAGTCGGGTGGGCAGGCCACCAACAAACTGTTTTTT. This gives the protein CAISESGGQATNKLFF.

This chain joins TRBV27 and TRBJ2-1; 9 nucleotides match TRBD1. The CDR3 totals 16 residues. The J segment lost 4 bases and the V segment lost 2 bases, leaving 6 bases of the junction unmatched. Per the germline V gene, CDR1 is MNHEY and CDR2 is SMNVEV (reference sequence). The CDR3 sequence: CASSLDGDRVYNEQFF. The CDR3 bases are TGTGCCAGCAGTTTAGATGGGGACAGGGTATACAATGAGCAGTTCTTC.

This chain uses TRBV5-5 with TRBJ1-1; the D gene is possibly TRBD1 (5 bases). This CDR3 region has 13 residues. Trimming left V 4 bases short and J 1 base short, with 8 bases between. Per germline, CDR1 SGHKS and CDR2 YYEKEE (reference sequence). Here the CDR3 reads CASSNRKNTEAFF. In nucleotides, the CDR3 is TGTGCCAGCAGCAACAGGAAGAACACTGAAGCTTTCTTT.

The chain couples TRBV19 to TRBJ1-5; TRBD1 might be the D (6 bases). Germline CDR1 is LNHDA and CDR2 is SQIVND (reference sequence). Trimming cost V 5 bases and J 7 bases, with 12 bases left between them. This CDR3 is 13 amino acids long. CDR3 region: CASSFLQGQPQHF. The CDR3, as DNA: TGTGCCAGTAGTTTTCTACAGGGACAGCCCCAGCATTTT. The full variable domain, rest sourced from reference TRBV19 and TRBJ1-5, is DGGITQSPKYLFRKEGQNVTLSCEQNLNHDAMYWYRQDPGQGLRLIYYSQIVNDFQKGDIAEGYSVSREKKESFPLTVTSAQKNPTAFYLCASSFLQGQPQHFGDGTRLSIL.

The V gene is TRBV5-1, the J gene TRBJ2-3, with 13 bases identical to TRBD2. With 7 bases clipped from V and 2 bases from J, the junction kept 7 bases outside the gene matches. Germline loops: CDR1 SGHRS, CDR2 YFSETQ. The CDR3 is 16 residues long. DNA for the CDR3: TGCGCCAGCCAAACCGGACTAGCGGGAGACACAGATACGCAGTATTTT. It specifies CASQTGLAGDTDTQYF. Variable domain in full (rest from reference TRBV5-1 and TRBJ2-3): KAGVTQTPRYLIKTRGQQVTLSCSPISGHRSVSWYQQTPGQGLQFLFEYFSETQRNKGNFPGRFSGRQFSNSRSEMNVSTLELGDSALYLCASQTGLAGDTDTQYFGPGTRLTVL.

The chain links TRBV2 to TRBJ1-6; a possible D gene is TRBD1 (5 bases). Trimming left V 8 bases short and J 6 bases short, with 14 bases between. Per germline, CDR1 SNHLY and CDR2 FYNNEI. This CDR3 has 14 residues. In nucleotides, the CDR3 is TGTGCCAGCGGGGCCTTTGGGGTTAATTCACCCCTCCACTTT. Residues: CASGAFGVNSPLHF.

V gene TRBV7-6 combines with J gene TRBJ2-1, with TRBD2 matching 10 bases. Per germline, CDR1 SGHVS and CDR2 FNYEAQ. The CDR3 is made up of 16 amino acids. V was clipped by 2 bases and J by 4 bases; unmatched bases: 5. The CDR3 DNA follows: TGTGCCAGCAGCTTACTCACTAGCGGGGCTTACAATGAGCAGTTCTTC. Translating it yields CASSLLTSGAYNEQFF.

This chain links TRBV28 with TRBJ2-1; D is ambiguous. This CDR3 contains 12 residues. Per germline, CDR1 MDHEN and CDR2 SYDVKM. Trimming left V 2 bases short and J 5 bases short, with 4 bases between. The CDR3 DNA is TGTGCCAGCAGTTTACGGGACAATGAGCAGTTCTTC. Its translation is CASSLRDNEQFF.

The gene calls are TRBV29-1 and TRBJ1-2; TRBD1 matches at 7 bases. After removal of 4 bases from V and 8 bases from J, the junction contained 7 bases not matched to a gene. CDR1 and CDR2 (germline): SQVTM, ANQGSEA. The CDR3 totals 12 residues. The CDR3 DNA sequence: TGCAGCGTTGGAAATTACAGGGGCGGCTACACCTTC. Translation: CSVGNYRGGYTF.

The chain has TRBV2 and TRBJ2-7, with 11 bases matching TRBD1. The CDR3 extends over 15 amino acids. Germline V gene sequence: CDR1 SNHLY, CDR2 FYNNEI. The V segment lost 5 bases and the J segment 3 bases; nucleotides outside the gene matches: 6. CDR3 nucleotide sequence: TGTGCCAGCAGTCTGGGGACAGGGGGGTTCTACGAGCAGTACTTC. It specifies CASSLGTGGFYEQYF.

The chain uses TRBV4-1 and TRBJ2-5; 13 positions agree with TRBD2. This CDR3 region has 17 residues. Germline V gene lookup returns CDR1 MGHRA and CDR2 YSYEKL. V was clipped by 1 base and J by 2 bases; unmatched bases: 4. The CDR3 coding sequence is TGCGCCAGCAGCCAAGTTTCGACTAGCGGGGGGCAAGAGACCCAGTACTTC. It translates to CASSQVSTSGGQETQYF.

This clone has just a few counts. V and J are TRBV5-4 and TRBJ2-1; no clear D. V dropped 4 bases and J dropped 12 bases, with 14 bases sitting between them. The germline gives CDR1 SGHNT, CDR2 YYREEE (reference sequence). This CDR3 is 12 amino acids long. CDR3 protein: CASSLDSAGQFF. CDR3 DNA sequence: TGTGCCAGCAGCCTAGACTCCGCCGGGCAGTTCTTC.

This chain connects TRBV7-2 to TRBJ1-3; D remains ambiguous. Germline V gene sequence: CDR1 SGHTA, CDR2 FQGNSA. CDR3 length: 16 amino acids. The V end lost 1 base, the J end lost 2 bases, and 12 bases lay between the germline ends. The CDR3 sequence: CASSLEANLAGNTIYF. The CDR3 DNA sequence: TGTGCCAGCAGCTTAGAGGCCAATCTAGCTGGAAACACCATATATTTT.

The sample holds a few counts of this clone. The chain joins TRBV6-4 to TRBJ2-1, with 8 bases aligning to TRBD2. After removal of 3 bases from V and 1 base from J, the junction contained 2 bases not matched to a gene. Germline CDR1 is MRHNA and CDR2 is SNTAGT. The CDR3 contains 15 residues. CDR3 protein: CASSETSDSYNEQFF. The CDR3 nucleotides are TGTGCCAGCAGTGAGACTAGCGATTCCTACAATGAGCAGTTCTTC.

The gene calls are TRBV19 and TRBJ2-5; 14 bases are shared with TRBD2. This CDR3 has 19 residues. Germline CDR1 reads LNHDA; CDR2 reads SQIVND (reference sequence). The J segment lost 4 bases and the V segment lost 5 bases, leaving 15 bases of the junction unmatched. CDR3 amino acids: CASSASAGTSGSRGETQYF. CDR3 nucleotide sequence: TGTGCCAGTAGTGCCTCCGCCGGGACTAGCGGGAGTCGTGGAGAGACCCAGTACTTC.

This chain joins TRBV7-8 and TRBJ1-2, with D possibly being TRBD1 (5 bases). The CDR3 spans 12 residues. V was trimmed by 5 bases and J by 5 bases, leaving 9 bases between them. CDR1 and CDR2 from the germline V gene are SGHVS and FQNEAQ. The CDR3 DNA follows: TGTGCCAGCAGCCGGGACTTATATGGCTACACCTTC. This translates into CASSRDLYGYTF. The whole variable domain, remainder taken from reference TRBV7-8 and TRBJ1-2, is GAGVSQSPRYKVAKRGQDVALRCDPISGHVSLFWYQQALGQGPEFLTYFQNEAQLDKSGLPSDRFFAERPEGSVSTLKIQRTQQEDSAVYLCASSRDLYGYTFGSGTRLTVV.

The rearrangement links TRBV10-1 to TRBJ2-5; TRBD1 matches 8 bases. V trimming: 2 bases; J trimming: 5 bases; junction bases outside the gene matches: 7. Germline CDR1 is WNHNN and CDR2 is SYGVQD (reference sequence). This CDR3 spans 15 amino acids. The CDR3 DNA sequence: TGCGCCAGCAGTGAGCCCCAGGGGGCTACTGAGACCCAGTACTTC. It specifies CASSEPQGATETQYF.

The chain combines TRBV5-1 with TRBJ2-2; D uncertain. The V gene lost 2 bases and the J gene lost 1 base, with 9 bases spanning the gap. This CDR3 spans 15 amino acids. Germline V CDR1 and CDR2: SGHRS, YFSETQ. CDR3 DNA: TGCGCCAGCAGCTTTGAGAGACAGAACACCGGGGAGCTGTTTTTT. Protein product: CASSFERQNTGELFF.

This clone appeared a single time. The J gene is TRBJ1-5, the V gene TRBV19; D remains unclear. CDR3 length: 15 residues. V shed 6 bases and J shed 4 bases, with 16 bases lying between them. In germline, CDR1 is LNHDA, CDR2 SQIVND (reference sequence). The CDR3 sequence is CASRNLQGRNQPQHF. The CDR3 DNA sequence: TGTGCCAGTAGGAACCTTCAAGGGAGGAATCAGCCCCAGCATTTT.

The V and J genes are TRBV6-4 and TRBJ2-3, with D possibly being TRBD1 (6 bases). This CDR3 comprises 15 residues. Deletions cut 4 bases from V and 3 bases from J, with 14 bases between. Germline CDR1 MRHNA, CDR2 SNTAGT. The CDR3 sequence: CASSAGVDGTDTQYF. The CDR3, as DNA: TGTGCCAGCAGTGCAGGGGTAGATGGTACAGATACGCAGTATTTT.

The J gene is TRBJ2-1, the V gene TRBV28; 10 positions match TRBD2. The CDR3 loop spans 16 amino acids. The J segment lost 10 bases and the V segment lost 6 bases, leaving 15 bases of the junction unmatched. From germline, CDR1 is MDHEN and CDR2 SYDVKM. CDR3 sequence reads: CASRSSGRGRNEEQFF. The CDR3 region has the DNA TGTGCCAGCAGGTCTAGCGGGAGAGGTCGGAATGAGGAGCAGTTCTTC.

V and J are TRBV7-3 and TRBJ1-1, with D hard to call. This CDR3 comprises 13 residues. The V end lost 10 bases, the J end lost 0 bases, and 12 bases lay between the germline ends. Germline values: CDR1 SGHTA, CDR2 FQGTGA. For the CDR3, the DNA is TGTGCCACCTCCCAGTACATGAACACTGAAGCTTTCTTT. This gives the protein CATSQYMNTEAFF.

This chain joins TRBV5-4 and TRBJ2-2; 14 bases agree with TRBD2. J gave up 4 bases and V 10 bases, and 9 bases lay outside the gene matches. CDR1 is SGHNT, CDR2 YYREEE, per germline (reference sequence). The CDR3 is 16 residues long. CDR3 amino acids: CAVPGTSGRTTGELFF. CDR3 in DNA: TGTGCCGTCCCCGGGACTAGCGGGAGAACCACCGGGGAGCTGTTTTTT.

The genes are TRBV29-1 and TRBJ1-2, with D uncertain. The germline gives CDR1 SQVTM, CDR2 ANQGSEA. The CDR3 runs 11 residues. The germline V and J ends were trimmed by 4 bases and 5 bases, with 8 bases remaining between them. CDR3: CSVGEKYGYTF. In DNA, the CDR3 is TGCAGCGTTGGCGAAAAATATGGCTACACCTTC. The entire variable domain, with the rest obtained from reference TRBV29-1 and TRBJ1-2, is as follows: SAVISQKPSRDICQRGTSLTIQCQVDSQVTMMFWYRQQPGQSLTLIATANQGSEATYESGFVIDKFPISRPNLTFSTLTVSNMSPEDSSIYLCSVGEKYGYTFGSGTRLTVV.

The rearrangement uses TRBV28 and TRBJ2-1, with 8 bases identical to TRBD2. After removal of 4 bases from V and 2 bases from J, the junction contained 7 bases not matched to a gene. Germline V gives CDR1 MDHEN, CDR2 SYDVKM. The CDR3 runs 16 residues. The chain's CDR3 is CASSSPGTSPYNEQFF. The CDR3 nucleotides are TGTGCCAGCAGTTCGCCCGGGACTAGTCCCTACAATGAGCAGTTCTTC. The complete variable domain, with remaining parts taken from reference TRBV28 and TRBJ2-1, reads DVKVTQSSRYLVKRTGEKVFLECVQDMDHENMFWYRQDPGLGLRLIYFSYDVKMKEKGDIPEGYSVSREKKERFSLILESASTNQTSMYLCASSSPGTSPYNEQFFGPGTRLTVL.

The chain employs TRBV5-4 and TRBJ2-1; 11 positions match TRBD2. J was trimmed by 4 bases and V by 2 bases; bases with no gene match: 8. The CDR3 is made up of 17 amino acids. Germline V lookup: CDR1 SGHNT, CDR2 YYREEE (reference sequence). For the CDR3, the DNA is TGTGCCAGCAGCTTTTGGCTAGCGGGAGGTAAATACAATGAGCAGTTCTTC. Amino acids: CASSFWLAGGKYNEQFF. The full variable domain, its missing parts supplied by reference TRBV5-4 and TRBJ2-1, is ETGVTQSPTHLIKTRGQQVTLRCSSQSGHNTVSWYQQALGQGPQFIFQYYREEENGRGNFPPRFSGLQFPNYSSELNVNALELDDSALYLCASSFWLAGGKYNEQFFGPGTRLTVL.